This is a list of T cell receptor beta chains from one sample in a study of T cells in localized non-small cell lung cancer. Measured with immunoSEQ multiplex PCR; TCRdb has only the in-frame clones, and not every one. The sample holds 4,000 or so clones, about 35% seen once. Material: lung tumor tissue, obtained before any cancer treatment. These receptors all come from a man aged 35-69 years with stage II squamous cell lung carcinoma. Each CDR3 is given with its conserved first and last residue. Each record gives: V gene, J gene, D gene, clone size, CDR3 protein, CDR3 DNA. D genes are given only for firm matches. Part of the rows lack a size; the others show once, few, many or a class for expanded clones.

>TRBV6-8|TRBJ1-2|.|few
CASSSNSGPRAYGYTF
TGTGCCAGCAGTTCCAACTCCGGCCCGAGGGCCTATGGCTACACCTTC
>TRBV11-3|TRBJ1-6|.|.
CASSLEAAGGLNSPLHF
TGTGCCAGCAGCTTGGAGGCTGCAGGCGGGCTCAATTCACCCCTCCACTTT
>TRBV19|TRBJ1-1|TRBD1|.
CASKGTGGMVSTEAFF
TGTGCCAGCAAGGGGACAGGGGGCATGGTAAGCACTGAAGCTTTCTTT
>TRBV10-3|TRBJ1-4|.|.
CAISEGNRNEKLFF
TGTGCCATCAGTGAGGGAAACAGGAATGAAAAACTGTTTTTT
>TRBV5-1|TRBJ1-1|TRBD1|.
CASSFSRGPNTEAFF
TGCGCCAGCAGCTTTAGCAGGGGGCCGAACACTGAAGCTTTCTTT
>TRBV12-5|TRBJ2-1|.|.
CASGLTRTGPAQQFF
TGTGCTAGTGGTTTGACCCGGACGGGCCCCGCTCAGCAGTTCTTC
>TRBV2|TRBJ2-2|TRBD2|.
CASRLLAETGELFF
TGTGCCAGCAGACTTCTAGCGGAGACCGGGGAGCTGTTTTTT
>TRBV11-3|TRBJ2-3|TRBD2|.
CASSTIAGDGPDTQYF
TGTGCCAGCAGCACCATAGCGGGAGATGGCCCAGATACGCAGTATTTT
>TRBV29-1|TRBJ2-1|TRBD2|.
CSVEIGTSGNNEQFF
TGCAGCGTTGAGATCGGGACTAGCGGCAACAATGAGCAGTTCTTC
>TRBV9|TRBJ2-1|.|medium-sized
CASSVEAGGGEQFF
TGTGCCAGCAGCGTAGAGGCAGGCGGCGGTGAGCAGTTCTTC
>TRBV7-6|TRBJ2-7|TRBD1|.
CASSPRWGTAPSYEQYF
TGTGCCAGCAGCCCCCGTTGGGGGACAGCACCCTCCTACGAGCAGTACTTC
>TRBV30|TRBJ2-1|.|.
CAWRTLGSYNEQFF
TGTGCCTGGAGAACCCTGGGGTCCTACAATGAGCAGTTCTTC
>TRBV12-5|TRBJ1-2|.|.
CASGPGFIKQGGYTF
TGTGCTAGTGGTCCGGGTTTCATTAAACAAGGCGGCTACACCTTC
>TRBV25-1|TRBJ1-4|TRBD1|.
CASSPSGQLNEKLFF
TGTGCCAGCAGTCCATCGGGACAGTTAAATGAAAAACTGTTTTTT
>TRBV9|TRBJ1-1|TRBD1|.
CASSEVGLGTGMNTEAFF
TGTGCCAGCAGTGAAGTAGGTTTGGGGACAGGGATGAACACTGAAGCTTTCTTT
>TRBV28|TRBJ2-7|TRBD2|.
CASSGLAPRYEQYF
TGTGCCAGCAGCGGACTAGCCCCCCGCTACGAGCAGTACTTC
>TRBV9|TRBJ2-7|TRBD1|medium-sized
CASSVGPGGTYEQYF
TGTGCCAGCAGCGTAGGGCCAGGGGGCACCTACGAGCAGTACTTC
>TRBV6-8|TRBJ2-3|.|.
CASASQPRADLRTDTQYF
TGTGCCAGCGCCAGTCAACCACGAGCGGATCTTAGGACAGATACGCAGTATTTT
>TRBV6-8|TRBJ1-1|.|.
CASNAMNTEAFF
TGTGCCAGCAATGCAATGAACACTGAAGCTTTCTTT
>TRBV29-1|TRBJ2-7|.|medium-sized
CSTTGTWAYEQYF
TGCAGCACCACCGGGACATGGGCCTACGAGCAGTACTTC
>TRBV30|TRBJ1-1|TRBD1|.
CAWSITDRGIAAFF
TGTGCCTGGAGTATTACAGACAGGGGGATAGCAGCTTTCTTT
>TRBV11-3|TRBJ2-7|.|medium-sized
CASSLGWEATYEQYF
TGTGCCAGCAGCTTAGGGTGGGAGGCGACCTACGAGCAGTACTTC
>TRBV19|TRBJ1-1|TRBD1|few
CASRFRGLGTEAFF
TGTGCCAGTAGGTTCAGGGGGCTGGGCACTGAAGCTTTCTTT
>TRBV2|TRBJ1-5|TRBD1|few
CATRGQGNQPQHF
TGTGCCACCAGGGGACAGGGCAATCAGCCCCAGCATTTT
>TRBV6-8|TRBJ1-1|.|.
CASSYVMNTEAFF
TGTGCCAGCAGTTACGTGATGAACACTGAAGCTTTCTTT
>TRBV14|TRBJ2-1|TRBD2|.
CASSQVSGTHNEQFF
TGTGCCAGCAGCCAAGTGAGCGGGACCCACAATGAGCAGTTCTTC
>TRBV29-1|TRBJ2-1|TRBD2|few
CSVSGGLAGADYNEQFF
TGCAGCGTCAGTGGGGGACTAGCGGGAGCGGACTACAATGAGCAGTTCTTC
>TRBV9|TRBJ2-6|.|.
CAILDRSGANVLTF
TGTGCCATCCTTGACAGGTCTGGGGCCAACGTCCTGACTTTC
>TRBV11-3|TRBJ1-1|TRBD1|few
CASSLDRWNTEAFF
TGTGCCAGCAGCTTGGACAGGTGGAACACTGAAGCTTTCTTT
>TRBV30|TRBJ1-5|.|.
CAWSTGRDQPQHF
TGTGCCTGGAGTACAGGTCGCGATCAGCCCCAGCATTTT
>TRBV12-5|TRBJ1-4|TRBD1|few
CASKTGREEKLFF
TGTGCCAGCAAGACAGGGAGGGAGGAAAAACTGTTTTTT
>TRBV6-8|TRBJ1-5|TRBD1|few
CASSRGQGDQPQHF
TGTGCCAGCAGCAGGGGGCAGGGTGATCAGCCCCAGCATTTT
>TRBV12-2|TRBJ2-7|.|.
CATSYSGLVYEQYF
TGTGCTACCAGCTATTCGGGACTAGTGTACGAGCAGTACTTC
>TRBV30|TRBJ1-3|.|.
CAWSRDSGSGNTIYF
TGTGCCTGGAGTCGGGACTCCGGCTCTGGAAACACCATATATTTT
>TRBV15|TRBJ1-3|.|.
CATSGGRDTLFGNTIYF
TGTGCCACCAGCGGGGGCCGGGACACGCTCTTTGGAAACACCATATATTTT
>TRBV11-3|TRBJ1-1|.|few
CASSSTQGNTEAFF
TGTGCCAGCAGCTCTACGCAGGGGAACACTGAAGCTTTCTTT
>TRBV6-8|TRBJ1-5|.|.
CASGDSNQPQHF
TGTGCCAGCGGGGACAGCAATCAGCCCCAGCATTTT
>TRBV6-1|TRBJ1-6|.|.
CASSEAGNSPLHF
TGTGCCAGCAGTGAAGCAGGGAATTCACCCCTCCACTTT
>TRBV19|TRBJ2-1|TRBD2|.
CASSRSGTSDPYNEQFF
TGTGCCAGTAGTAGATCCGGGACTAGCGACCCCTACAATGAGCAGTTCTTC
>TRBV6-8|TRBJ2-5|TRBD2|medium-sized
CASRGSGGQETQYF
TGTGCCAGCAGGGGTAGCGGGGGTCAAGAGACCCAGTACTTC
>TRBV7-7|TRBJ2-2|.|.
CASSLGQNTGELFF
TGTGCCAGCAGCTTGGGACAGAACACCGGGGAGCTGTTTTTT
>TRBV11-3|TRBJ2-1|.|few
CASSLVGGDYYNEQFF
TGTGCCAGCAGCTTAGTTGGCGGGGATTACTACAATGAGCAGTTCTTC
>TRBV5-1|TRBJ2-2|TRBD2|.
CASSSLAVNTGELFF
TGCGCCAGCAGCTCTCTAGCGGTCAACACCGGGGAGCTGTTTTTT
>TRBV25-1|TRBJ2-4|.|.
CASSESGTGAKNIQYF
TGTGCCAGCAGTGAATCCGGAACGGGGGCCAAAAACATTCAGTACTTC
>TRBV10-2|TRBJ2-2|.|.
CASSVSGQFYTGELFF
TGCGCCAGCAGTGTTTCGGGCCAGTTCTACACCGGGGAGCTGTTTTTT
>TRBV30|TRBJ2-2|.|.
CAWSLSGTLGDTGELFF
TGTGCCTGGAGTCTTTCAGGGACATTGGGAGACACCGGGGAGCTGTTTTTT
>TRBV9|TRBJ2-7|.|few
CASSVVANQLGEQYF
TGTGCCAGCAGCGTAGTGGCAAACCAGCTCGGCGAGCAGTACTTC
>TRBV6-8|TRBJ1-3|.|.
CASSESWGFSGNTIYF
TGTGCCAGCAGTGAGAGCTGGGGCTTCTCTGGAAACACCATATATTTT
>TRBV30|TRBJ1-6|TRBD1|.
CAWKQGADSPLHF
TGTGCCTGGAAACAGGGGGCGGATTCACCCCTCCACTTT
>TRBV6-8|TRBJ2-7|TRBD1|medium-sized
CASSLQGAYEQYF
TGTGCCAGCAGTTTACAGGGGGCTTACGAGCAGTACTTC
>TRBV18|TRBJ2-7|TRBD1|.
CASSSGTASYEQYF
TGTGCCAGCTCATCCGGGACAGCCTCCTACGAGCAGTACTTC
>TRBV5-1|TRBJ1-1|.|.
CASSLEYGLNTEAFF
TGCGCCAGCAGCTTGGAGTACGGACTGAACACTGAAGCTTTCTTT
>TRBV6-8|TRBJ1-1|.|few
CASRPPTPNTEAFF
TGTGCCAGCAGACCCCCGACACCTAACACTGAAGCTTTCTTT
>TRBV10-2|TRBJ2-1|TRBD2|.
CASPVRLAGGPDNEQFF
TGCGCCAGCCCCGTAAGACTAGCGGGAGGGCCAGACAATGAGCAGTTCTTC
>TRBV30|TRBJ1-6|.|.
CAWVGSSYNSPLHF
TGTGCCTGGGTGGGCAGCTCCTATAATTCACCCCTCCACTTT